One sample yielded the 21 T cell receptor beta chains listed below, sequenced in a study of spatial heterogeneity in lung cancer. Time point meaning: sample taken at primary tumor resection. Unsorted tumor, nontumor lung tissue or cryopreserved PBMC supplied the whole RNA. TCRdb fed the 5' RACE reads into MiXCR, producing one record per CDR3 protein. Here the sample spans around 9,800 distinct CDR3 sequences, 6.3% being singletons. The source material was PBMCs, sampled at surgery. All receptors come from a male donor with early-stage non-small cell lung cancer.

Ten or more counts support this clonotype. This beta chain is an off-target read within a library intended for alpha chains, so its frequency means little. The chain links TRBV15 to TRBJ1-4; 9 nucleotides agree with TRBD1. Germline V gives CDR1 LNHNV, CDR2 YYDKDF (reference sequence). The CDR3 length is 16 residues. Trimming took 0 bases from V and 8 from J; bases not matched to a gene: 7. CDR3: CATSRDGGQGREKLFF. The CDR3 DNA is TGTGCCACCAGCAGAGATGGCGGACAGGGGCGAGAAAAACTGTTTTTT.

This clonotype appeared many times. This beta chain was picked up by a library intended for alpha chains and is off target, so its count carries little meaning. The chain recombines TRBV29-1 with TRBJ1-2, with D perhaps matching TRBD1 (6 bases). This CDR3 is 14 amino acids long. CDR1 and CDR2 from the germline V gene are SQVTM and ANQGSEA. The germline V and J ends were trimmed by 0 bases and 4 bases, with 12 bases remaining between them. DNA for the CDR3: TGCAGCGTTGAAGAATTGGCCAGGGGCTATGGCTACACCTTC. Residues: CSVEELARGYGYTF. Full variable domain (missing parts from reference TRBV29-1 and TRBJ1-2): SAVISQKPSRDICQRGTSLTIQCQVDSQVTMMFWYRQQPGQSLTLIATANQGSEATYESGFVIDKFPISRPNLTFSTLTVSNMSPEDSSIYLCSVEELARGYGYTFGSGTRLTVV.

This clonotype has a count of ten or more. Since the library was made to target alpha chains, this beta chain is a stray read and its abundance is not meaningful. The rearrangement uses TRBV20-1 and TRBJ1-1; D may be TRBD1 (6 bases). Trimming pared 6 bases from V and 9 bases from J, leaving 17 bases between. Germline values: CDR1 DFQATT, CDR2 SNEGSKA (reference sequence). The CDR3 runs to 12 residues. The CDR3: CSAPDSEIKAFF. The CDR3 region has the DNA TGCAGTGCCCCGGACAGCGAAATCAAAGCTTTCTTT.

Notes on this clonotype: A library prepared for alpha chains yielded this beta chain as an off-target read; its size is of little meaning. This chain joins TRBV6-2 or TRBV6-3 and TRBJ2-7; tentative D call: TRBD1 (6 bases). The V end was cut by 6 bases, the J end by 4 bases, with 19 bases between. Looked up from germline, CDR1 is MNHEY and CDR2 is SVGEGT. This CDR3 is 15 amino acids long. The CDR3 DNA sequence: TGTGCCAGCAGAGAAGGGGGTAATGAGCGGTACGAGCAGTACTTC. It encodes CASREGGNERYEQYF.

This clonotype has a count of ten or more. This beta chain turned up in a library designed for alpha chains; as an off-target read, its abundance says little. The J gene is TRBJ1-2, the V gene TRBV7-8; D is undetermined. Germline V gives CDR1 SGHVS, CDR2 FQNEAQ. Trimming removed 2 bases at V and 7 bases at J, with 17 bases between. The CDR3 spans 15 residues. The CDR3 loop is CASSLLSGVAGGYTF. CDR3 nucleotide sequence: TGTGCCAGCAGCTTATTAAGCGGGGTCGCGGGTGGCTACACCTTC.

A note on this clonotype: Since it is a stray read in a library aimed at alpha chains, this beta chain has a size that is not meaningful. This chain joins TRBV3-1 and TRBJ1-3; no reliable D call. The CDR3 spans 16 residues. The V gene lost 0 bases and the J gene lost 0 bases, with 9 bases spanning the gap. Germline V CDR1 and CDR2: LGHDT, YNNKEL (reference sequence). In DNA form, the CDR3 reads TGTGCCAGCAGCCAAGAGCACGTCGTCTCTGGAAACACCATATATTTT. It encodes CASSQEHVVSGNTIYF.

This clonotype was picked up many times. This beta chain is an unintended read in a library built for alpha chains; its size means little. The chain is built from TRBV5-1 and TRBJ1-5, with 9 bases that match TRBD1. The CDR3 loop spans 15 amino acids. V gave up 4 bases and J gave up 3 bases; unmatched junction bases: 5. The germline V gene encodes CDR1 SGHRS and CDR2 YFSETQ. The CDR3 DNA reads as TGCGCCAGCAGCCCGGGACAGGGAAACAATCAGCCCCAGCATTTT. Encoded protein: CASSPGQGNNQPQHF.

Many counts were recorded for this clonotype. This beta chain was picked up by a library intended for alpha chains and is off target, so its count carries little meaning. The chain carries TRBV12-3 or TRBV12-4 and TRBJ2-5; the D is unclear. V dropped 6 bases and J dropped 5 bases, with 16 bases sitting between them. The CDR3 consists of 14 residues. The CDR3 bases are TGTGCCAGCAGCCCCTCCGCGGTGGGGGAGACCCAGTACTTC. Translated: CASSPSAVGETQYF.

Comments on this clonotype: An end of the junction does not agree with germline; a read error may underlie this. With the library built for alpha chains, this beta chain is off target and its frequency is not meaningful. The chain joins TRBV27 to TRBJ1-5; no reliable D call. Germline lookup yields CDR1 MNHEY and CDR2 SMNVEV (reference sequence). The CDR3 has 15 amino acids. CDR3 amino acids: CASSLTPSSNQPRHF. The CDR3 coding sequence is TGTGCCAGCAGTCTTACACCCTCTAGCAATCAGCCCCGGCATTTT.

Many counts were recorded for this clonotype. Since the library was made to target alpha chains, this beta chain is a stray read and its abundance is not meaningful. The V call is TRBV5-6, the J call TRBJ2-7; the D gene is possibly TRBD1 (5 bases). V was shortened by 4 bases and J by 5 bases, with 13 bases between the two germline ends. Germline V CDR1 and CDR2: SGHDT, YYEEEE. The CDR3 contains 13 residues. The CDR3 here is CASSGTQGDEQYF. CDR3 nucleotides: TGTGCCAGCAGCGGCACCCAGGGCGACGAGCAGTACTTC.

By share of the sample, this clonotype is medium-sized (0.01 to 0.1%). Because the library targeted alpha chains, this beta chain is an off-target read whose size means little. The chain employs TRBV29-1 and TRBJ2-5, with TRBD2 matching 11 bases. The germline V gene has CDR1 SQVTM and CDR2 ANQGSEA. The CDR3 sequence is 14 residues long. After removal of 3 bases from V and 0 bases from J, the junction contained 0 bases not matched to a gene. The CDR3 coding sequence is TGCAGCGTTGAGGGACTAGCGGACCAAGAGACCCAGTACTTC. It translates to CSVEGLADQETQYF. Together with reference TRBV29-1 and TRBJ2-5, the CDR3 gives the full variable domain: SAVISQKPSRDICQRGTSLTIQCQVDSQVTMMFWYRQQPGQSLTLIATANQGSEATYESGFVIDKFPISRPNLTFSTLTVSNMSPEDSSIYLCSVEGLADQETQYFGPGTRLLVL.

This clonotype has at least ten counts. As an off-target read in a library built for alpha chains, this beta chain has a frequency of little significance. V and J are TRBV7-2 and TRBJ2-3; D possibly corresponds to TRBD1 (7 bases). The germline V gene has CDR1 SGHTA and CDR2 FQGNSA. CDR3 size: 19 residues. Trimming removed 6 bases from V and 7 bases from J, with 32 bases in between. The CDR3 spells CASRNRDRGTPGLENTQYF. The CDR3, as DNA: TGTGCCAGCAGGAATCGGGACAGAGGGACTCCGGGCCTGGAGAATACGCAGTATTTT.

This clonotype was seen ten or more times. The library was prepared for alpha chains; this beta chain is a stray read, so its frequency means little. V usage is TRBV7-2 and J usage is TRBJ2-3; D is perhaps TRBD1 or TRBD2 (5 bases each). CDR1 and CDR2 (germline): SGHTA, FQGNSA. The ends were cut back, 3 bases at V and 5 bases at J, with 15 bases in the middle. CDR3 length: 15 residues. CDR3 region: CASSLGLSGRDTQYF. The CDR3 DNA reads TGTGCCAGCAGCTTGGGCCTGTCAGGGAGAGATACGCAGTATTTT.

This clonotype has a handful of counts. For a library built for alpha chains, this beta chain is a stray read; little rests on its size. J is TRBJ2-1 and V is TRBV23-1; 10 bases are shared with TRBD1. TRBV23-1 has ORF status, its function being uncertain. The CDR3 is 13 residues long. Trimming cost V 4 bases and J 12 bases; bases outside gene matches: 6. CDR3 sequence (DNA): TGCGCCAGCAGTCCTCGACAGGGGGCTTGGCAGTTCTTC. Encoded protein: CASSPRQGAWQFF.

Many counts were recorded for this clonotype. Since it is a stray read in a library aimed at alpha chains, this beta chain has a size that is not meaningful. The V call is TRBV15, the J call TRBJ2-7; 10 positions match TRBD1. V lost 0 bases, J lost 3 bases, and 5 bases stayed unmatched. In germline, CDR1 is LNHNV, CDR2 YYDKDF (reference sequence). CDR3 length equals 16 residues. CDR3 DNA: TGTGCCACCAGCAGAGATCCGGGGACAGGGGTCTACGAGCAGTACTTC. Translating gives CATSRDPGTGVYEQYF. Supplemented by reference TRBV15 and TRBJ2-7, the full variable domain reads DAMVIQNPRYQVTQFGKPVTLSCSQTLNHNVMYWYQQKSSQAPKLLFHYYDKDFNNEADTPDNFQSRRPNTSFCFLDIRSPGLGDTAMYLCATSRDPGTGVYEQYFGPGTRLTVT.

This clonotype was counted many times. Found in a library prepared for alpha chains, this beta chain is an off-target read, and its abundance has little meaning. The chain couples TRBV27 to TRBJ1-6; D is uncertain. The V and J ends lost 5 bases and 8 bases respectively, with 22 bases between them. The germline gives CDR1 MNHEY, CDR2 SMNVEV (reference sequence). The CDR3 sequence is 17 residues long. CDR3 DNA: TGTGCCAGCAGTCCCCAAGTCAGGCCGGAAAGGGATTCACCCCTCCACTTT. This codes for CASSPQVRPERDSPLHF.

This clonotype has at least ten counts. Little can be read into the size of this beta chain, an off-target read in a library designed for alpha chains. The V call is TRBV28, the J call TRBJ1-2; the D is unclear. V lost 5 bases and J lost 8, with 18 bases in between. The length of the CDR3 is 14 residues. Germline-derived CDR1 and CDR2 are MDHEN and SYDVKM. CDR3 residues: CASSAASRPEGYTF. As DNA, the CDR3 is TGTGCCAGCAGTGCCGCCTCTCGACCCGAAGGCTACACCTTC.

Many counts were recorded for this clonotype. In a library made to pick up alpha chains, this beta chain is a stray read with a size that means little. This rearrangement joins TRBV12-3 or TRBV12-4 to TRBJ1-5, with 11 bases matching TRBD1. The CDR3 extends over 14 amino acids. Trimming took 6 bases from V and 10 from J; bases not matched to a gene: 8. CDR3 in amino acids: CASSQGQGGVPQHF. The CDR3 nucleotides are TGTGCCAGCAGCCAGGGACAGGGGGGAGTACCCCAGCATTTT.

This clonotype was counted many times. Since it is a stray read in a library aimed at alpha chains, this beta chain has a size that is not meaningful. This rearrangement joins TRBV20-1 to TRBJ2-5; a weak D match, TRBD2 (6 bases). The CDR3 sequence is 13 residues long. CDR1 and CDR2 from the germline V gene are DFQATT and SNEGSKA (reference sequence). V shed 5 bases and J shed 4 bases, with 14 bases lying between them. The CDR3 protein is CSALRDSLETQYF. For the CDR3, the DNA is TGCAGTGCTTTGCGGGACTCCCTAGAGACCCAGTACTTC.

In regard to this clonotype: This beta chain appears as a stray read in a library generated for alpha chains; its size is not informative. The V call is TRBV9, the J call TRBJ2-1; D may be TRBD2 (6 bases). Looked up from germline, CDR1 is SGDLS and CDR2 is YYNGEE. CDR3 length equals 15 residues. The V end lost 5 bases, the J end lost 4 bases, and 16 bases lay between the germline ends. The CDR3 nucleotides are TGTGCCAGCAGAGTCAGCGGGCCTAGTTACAATGAGCAGTTCTTC. Residues: CASRVSGPSYNEQFF.

This clonotype has ten or more counts. Being off target in a library aimed at alpha chains, this beta chain has a size of little meaning. The chain recombines TRBV21-1 with TRBJ2-2. TRBV21-1 is a listed pseudogene. There are 15 residues in the CDR3. In DNA, the CDR3 is TGTGCCAGCAGCAGACCCGAGCGATACACCGGGGAGCTGTTTTTT. Translation gives CASSRPERYTGELFF.